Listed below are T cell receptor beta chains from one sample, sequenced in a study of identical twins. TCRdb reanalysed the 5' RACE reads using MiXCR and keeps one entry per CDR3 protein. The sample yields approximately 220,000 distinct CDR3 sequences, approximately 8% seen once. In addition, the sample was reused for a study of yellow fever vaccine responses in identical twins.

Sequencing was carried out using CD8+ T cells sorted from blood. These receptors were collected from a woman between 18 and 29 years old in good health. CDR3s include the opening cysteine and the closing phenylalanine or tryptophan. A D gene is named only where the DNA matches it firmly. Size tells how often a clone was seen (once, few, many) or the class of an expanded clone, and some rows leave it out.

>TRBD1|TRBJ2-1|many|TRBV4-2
CASSQGTGGVYEQFF
TGTGCCAGCAGCCAAGGGACAGGGGGAGTATATGAGCAGTTCTTC
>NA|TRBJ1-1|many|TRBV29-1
CSVGDLGSGAEAFF
TGCAGCGTTGGAGACCTTGGATCAGGAGCTGAAGCTTTCTTT
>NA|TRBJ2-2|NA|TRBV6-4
CASSDNDGGELFF
TGTGCCAGCAGTGACAACGACGGCGGGGAGCTGTTTTTT
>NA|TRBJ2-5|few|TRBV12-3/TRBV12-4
CASSPPARGGETQYF
TGTGCCAGCAGCCCACCGGCGCGGGGAGGAGAGACCCAGTACTTC
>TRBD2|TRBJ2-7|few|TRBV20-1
CSASDSRGSAYEQYF
TGCAGTGCTAGTGATTCTCGCGGGAGTGCCTACGAGCAGTACTTC
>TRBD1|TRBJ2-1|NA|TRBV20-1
CSAQDREKTYNEQFF
TGCAGTGCGCAGGACAGGGAAAAAACCTACAATGAGCAGTTCTTC
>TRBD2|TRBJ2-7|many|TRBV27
CASSSLAGSYEQYF
TGTGCCAGCAGTTCTTTAGCGGGGTCCTACGAGCAGTACTTC
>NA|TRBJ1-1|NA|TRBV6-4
CASSDGGRAFF
TGTGCCAGCAGTGACGGGGGGAGAGCTTTCTTT
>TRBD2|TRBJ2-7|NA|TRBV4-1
CASSIQGTSGRQSYEQYF
TGCGCCAGCAGCATCCAGGGGACTAGCGGGAGACAGTCCTACGAGCAGTACTTC
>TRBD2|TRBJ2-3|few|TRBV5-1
CASSLGLAQVLSPTDTQYF
TGCGCCAGCAGCTTGGGACTAGCCCAAGTTTTGTCCCCCACAGATACGCAGTATTTT
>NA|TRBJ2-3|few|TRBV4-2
CASSQGAVTGADTQYF
TGTGCCAGCAGCCAAGGGGCGGTAACCGGGGCAGATACGCAGTATTTT
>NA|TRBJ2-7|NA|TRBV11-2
CASSLRQLHF
TGTGCCAGCAGCCTTAGACAGTTACACTTC
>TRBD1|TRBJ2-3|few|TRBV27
CASSLGDRDETGDTQYF
TGTGCCAGCAGTTTAGGGGACAGGGATGAGACCGGAGATACGCAGTATTTT
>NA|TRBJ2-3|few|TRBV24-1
CATSDWQGGTDTQYF
TGTGCCACCAGTGATTGGCAGGGAGGCACAGATACGCAGTATTTT
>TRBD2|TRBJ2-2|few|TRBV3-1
CASSHPRGLAGARELFF
TGTGCCAGCAGCCACCCTAGAGGACTAGCGGGAGCCCGGGAGCTGTTTTTT
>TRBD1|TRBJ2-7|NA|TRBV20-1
CSARRTGAYEQYF
TGCAGTGCTAGGAGGACAGGAGCCTACGAGCAGTACTTC
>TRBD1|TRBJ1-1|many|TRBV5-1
CASSPRQGRGTEAFF
TGCGCCAGCAGCCCACGACAGGGTAGAGGTACTGAAGCTTTCTTT
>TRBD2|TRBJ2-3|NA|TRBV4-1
CASSLRTSGTTDTQYF
TGCGCCAGCAGCCTCCGGACTAGCGGAACCACAGATACGCAGTATTTT
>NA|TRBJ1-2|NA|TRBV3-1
CASSQRNRDYGYTF
TGTGCCAGCAGCCAAAGAAACAGGGACTATGGCTACACCTTC
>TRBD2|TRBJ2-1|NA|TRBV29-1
CSVEGLAGGHGSYNEQFF
TGCAGCGTTGAAGGCCTAGCGGGAGGGCACGGCTCCTACAATGAGCAGTTCTTC
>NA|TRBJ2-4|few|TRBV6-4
CASSDSATAKNIQYF
TGTGCCAGCAGTGACTCCGCAACCGCCAAAAACATTCAGTACTTC
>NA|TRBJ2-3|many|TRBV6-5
CASSYGLGTDTQYF
TGTGCCAGCAGTTACGGTCTAGGGACAGATACGCAGTATTTT
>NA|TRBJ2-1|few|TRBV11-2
CASSLDPWLASPRDEQFF
TGTGCCAGCAGCTTAGACCCTTGGCTAGCTTCTCCGAGGGATGAGCAGTTCTTC
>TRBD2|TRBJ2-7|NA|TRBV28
CASSVSPGGEQYF
TGTGCCAGCAGTGTAAGCCCGGGGGGCGAGCAGTACTTC
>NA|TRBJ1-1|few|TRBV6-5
CASSYYKNTEAFF
TGTGCCAGCAGTTACTACAAGAACACTGAAGCTTTCTTT
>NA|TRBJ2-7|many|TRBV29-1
CSVEAAGSYEQYF
TGCAGCGTTGAAGCGGCCGGCTCCTACGAGCAGTACTTC
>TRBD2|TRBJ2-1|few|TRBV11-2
CASSSGGDEQFF
TGTGCCAGCAGCTCGGGGGGGGATGAGCAGTTCTTC
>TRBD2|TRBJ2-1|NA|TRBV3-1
CASSQDRWTSGIYEQFF
TGTGCCAGCAGCCAAGATCGTTGGACTAGCGGGATTTATGAGCAGTTCTTC
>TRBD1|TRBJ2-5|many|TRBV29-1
CSVDRGLETQYF
TGCAGCGTTGACAGGGGGCTTGAGACCCAGTACTTC